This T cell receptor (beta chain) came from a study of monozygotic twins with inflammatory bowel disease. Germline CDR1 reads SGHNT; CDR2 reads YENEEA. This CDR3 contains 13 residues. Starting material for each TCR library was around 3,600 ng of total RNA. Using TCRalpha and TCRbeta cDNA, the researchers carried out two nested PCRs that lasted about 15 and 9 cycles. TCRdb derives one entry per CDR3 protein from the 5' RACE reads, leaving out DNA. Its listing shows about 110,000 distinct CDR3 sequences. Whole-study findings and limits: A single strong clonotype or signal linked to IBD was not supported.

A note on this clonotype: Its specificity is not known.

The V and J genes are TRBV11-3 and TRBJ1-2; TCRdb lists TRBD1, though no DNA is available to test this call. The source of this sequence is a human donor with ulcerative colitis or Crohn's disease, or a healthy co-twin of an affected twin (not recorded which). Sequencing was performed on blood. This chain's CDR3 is CASSQAGDYGYTF.